The rows below give T cell receptor beta chains drawn from one sample of a study of T cells in Graves' hyperthyroidism and ophthalmopathy. TCRdb re-called the multiplex PCR reads with MiXCR, one entry per CDR3 protein. This table has almost 350,000 distinct CDR3 sequences, about a sixth appearing once. Sequenced material: blood. Source of these receptors: a woman between 40 and 50 years old with Graves' ophthalmopathy. Both conserved end residues are part of each CDR3. D genes are given only for firm matches. Expanded clones get a size class; other rows say once, few or many, or leave the size out.

D	size	V	J	DNA	CDR3
TRBD1	many	TRBV11-2	TRBJ2-6	TGTGCCAGCAGCATGACAGGGGGCGATAGGGCCAACGTCCTGACTTTC	CASSMTGGDRANVLTF
NA	NA	TRBV7-2	TRBJ1-1	TGTGCCAGCAGCCGAATCGACAGGTTGAACACTGGAGCTTTCTTT	CASSRIDRLNTGAFF
TRBD2	many	TRBV28	TRBJ2-5	TGTGCCAGCAGTTTGGGGGGGATCAAGACCCAGTACTTC	CASSLGGIKTQYF
NA	NA	TRBV19	TRBJ2-5	TGTGCCAGTAGCGGAATCGGGGGGCTGGAGACCCAGTACTTC	CASSGIGGLETQYF
NA	NA	TRBV7-2	TRBJ1-1	TGTGCCAGCAACATTGATGACAGAACAAACACTGAAGCTTTCTTT	CASNIDDRTNTEAFF
NA	many	TRBV20-1	TRBJ1-1	TGCAGCGCCCCGGAGGGGGGCACTGAAGCTTTCTTT	CSAPEGGTEAFF
NA	many	TRBV6-2/TRBV6-3	TRBJ1-1	TGTGCCAGCAGTTACTCGAGCTCGAACTATGCTTTCTTT	CASSYSSSNYAFF
NA	few	TRBV7-2	TRBJ2-5	TGTGCCAGCAGCTTAGGTGCAGGGTCGGGGACCCAGTACTTC	CASSLGAGSGTQYF
NA	many	TRBV30	TRBJ2-7	TGTGCCTGGAGTCCCCCGGGAGTTGCCTACGAGCAGTACTTC	CAWSPPGVAYEQYF
NA	many	TRBV15	TRBJ2-7	TGTGCCACCAGCAGAGAAGTGGGGGTGTTGTCGTCCGAGCAGTACTTC	CATSREVGVLSSEQYF
NA	many	TRBV20-1	TRBJ1-2	TGCAGTGGAAAGACGGACTATGGCTACACCTTC	CSGKTDYGYTF
NA	many	TRBV30	TRBJ2-6	TGTGCCTGGAGAAATGACAACTCTGGGGCCAACGTCCTGACTTTC	CAWRNDNSGANVLTF
NA	NA	TRBV12-3/TRBV12-4	TRBJ2-2	TGTGCCTGGCGTCCAGGGATCACCGGGGAGCTGTTTTTT	CAWRPGITGELFF
NA	many	TRBV27	TRBJ1-5	TGTGCCAGCACCCCCGGCTCTCCCAATCAGCCCCAGCATTTT	CASTPGSPNQPQHF
NA	many	TRBV20-1	TRBJ2-7	TGCAGTGCGCGGCCCGGGCGCTCCTACGAGCAGTACTTC	CSARPGRSYEQYF
NA	many	TRBV19	TRBJ2-7	TGTGCCAGTAGTATCCTGAGGGATTCCGAGCAGTACTTC	CASSILRDSEQYF
NA	many	TRBV20-1	TRBJ2-7	TGCAGTGCTAGGGACTGGACCTACGAGCAGTACTTC	CSARDWTYEQYF
NA	many	TRBV28	TRBJ2-5	TGTGCCAGCAGTCTAACCCCTTCACAAGAGACCCAGTACTTC	CASSLTPSQETQYF
NA	many	TRBV13	TRBJ2-2	TGTGCCAGCAGCCTCAAGGGTTGGGAGCTGTTTTTT	CASSLKGWELFF
NA	few	TRBV18	TRBJ2-1	TGTGCCAGCTCTTACGGACGCAGAAGTATGAATGAGCAGTTCTTC	CASSYGRRSMNEQFF
NA	many	TRBV11-2	TRBJ2-4	TGTGCCAGCAGCTCATCCTCTCAGACAGGCGATATAGCCAAAAACATTCAGTACTTC	CASSSSSQTGDIAKNIQYF
NA	many	TRBV10-1	TRBJ1-5	TGCGCCAGCATCCCGGGAGGCCTCAATCAGCCCCAGCATTTT	CASIPGGLNQPQHF
TRBD1	NA	TRBV28	TRBJ2-7	TGTGCCAGCAGACGACAGGGGGTGTCCTACGAGCAGTACTTC	CASRRQGVSYEQYF
TRBD2	many	TRBV29-1	TRBJ2-7	TGCAGCGTTCAACCCGGACTAGCGGGCCCCTACGAGCAGTACTTC	CSVQPGLAGPYEQYF
NA	many	TRBV20-1	TRBJ1-5	TGCAGTGCTAGAGATGCCCGGACAGCCAATCAGCCCCAGCATTTT	CSARDARTANQPQHF
NA	many	TRBV2	TRBJ2-5	TGTGCCAGCGGTAGGGGGGGGGTACAAGAGACCCAGTACTTC	CASGRGGVQETQYF
TRBD2	few	TRBV6-1	TRBJ2-5	TGTATAGCGGGACGAGGAGAGACCCAGTACTTC	CIAGRGETQYF
TRBD1	many	TRBV7-8	TRBJ1-1	TGTGCCAGCAGCGACAGGGGGCAGAGAACTGAAGCTTTCTTT	CASSDRGQRTEAFF
NA	many	TRBV5-6	TRBJ1-5	TGCGCCAGCAGCCAAGCAGGGGTTCAGCCCCAGCATTTT	CASSQAGVQPQHF
NA	NA	TRBV10-3	TRBJ1-2	TGTGCCGCCAGGATAGGCAACTATGGCTACACCTTC	CAARIGNYGYTF
NA	many	TRBV27	TRBJ2-7	TGTGCCAGCAGTTTAGGGAGACGGGGCTACGAGCAGTACTTC	CASSLGRRGYEQYF
NA	many	TRBV12-3/TRBV12-4	TRBJ1-2	TGTGCCAGCAGCCGAGACAGCGTCTATGGCTACACCTTC	CASSRDSVYGYTF
NA	many	TRBV11-2	TRBJ2-2	TGTGCCAGCAGCCCACGACTAGTCCGCACCGGGGAGCTGTTTTTT	CASSPRLVRTGELFF
NA	many	TRBV30	TRBJ1-1	TGTGCCTGGAGTCATGGGCCCCAGGGCACTGAAGCTTTCTTT	CAWSHGPQGTEAFF
NA	many	TRBV24-1	TRBJ1-1	TGTGCCACCAGTGATCCAAAGACAGCGAACACTGAAGCTTTCTTT	CATSDPKTANTEAFF
NA	NA	TRBV2	TRBJ1-2	TGTGCCATCAGGCAGAACTATGGCTACAACTTC	CAIRQNYGYNF
NA	few	TRBV11-2	TRBJ2-7	TGTGCCAGCAGCTTAGGAGGACCGACCGAGGGCCCCTACGAGCAGTACTTC	CASSLGGPTEGPYEQYF
TRBD2	many	TRBV28	TRBJ2-7	TGTGCCAGCAGTTTCGCGGGAGGTCGGAACGAGCAGTACTTC	CASSFAGGRNEQYF
NA	NA	TRBV12-3/TRBV12-4	TRBJ1-5	TGTGCCAGCAGTTTTGGGAACGCGAGCAATCAGCCCCAGCCTTTT	CASSFGNASNQPQPF
NA	many	TRBV4-2	TRBJ2-7	TGTGCCAGCAGCCAAGACCCATCAGGCGGACAGCCCTACGAGCAGTACTTC	CASSQDPSGGQPYEQYF
NA	NA	TRBV11-2	TRBJ2-6	TGTGCCAGCAGCTTAGGCCGCCTGATTGGAGGACCTGGGGCCAACGTCCTGACTTTC	CASSLGRLIGGPGANVLTF
NA	many	TRBV6-2/TRBV6-3	TRBJ1-1	TGTGCCAGCAGGACCATGAACACTGAAGCTTTCTTT	CASRTMNTEAFF
NA	NA	TRBV9	TRBJ1-1	TGTGCCAGCAGCGCCGGAAGGCCTACGAACACTGAAGCTTTCTTT	CASSAGRPTNTEAFF
TRBD1	few	TRBV18	TRBJ2-4	TGTGCCAGCTCACCCGACAGGGGCCGGGCCAAAAACATTCAGTACTTC	CASSPDRGRAKNIQYF
NA	many	TRBV11-1	TRBJ2-2	TGTGCCAGCAGCCAGCCGAGGGTGGGCTCTACTCCGAAGTGGGAGCTGTTTTTT	CASSQPRVGSTPKWELFF
NA	few	TRBV12-3/TRBV12-4	TRBJ2-6	TGTGCCAGCAGTTTAAAGGGAAGTAAGAGGAGCTCTGGGGCCAACGTCCTGACTTTC	CASSLKGSKRSSGANVLTF
NA	many	TRBV28	TRBJ2-7	TGTGCCAGTGGGGTGGCCACCTACGAGCAGTACTTC	CASGVATYEQYF
TRBD2	many	TRBV6-5	TRBJ2-4	TGTGCCAGCAGTAACTCGGGACTAGCGGGATTAGGCAAAAACATTCAGTACTTC	CASSNSGLAGLGKNIQYF
NA	many	TRBV20-1	TRBJ2-5	TGCAGTGCTAGCCCACATAAGTATTGGGACTCCAATGAAGAGACCCAGTACTTC	CSASPHKYWDSNEETQYF